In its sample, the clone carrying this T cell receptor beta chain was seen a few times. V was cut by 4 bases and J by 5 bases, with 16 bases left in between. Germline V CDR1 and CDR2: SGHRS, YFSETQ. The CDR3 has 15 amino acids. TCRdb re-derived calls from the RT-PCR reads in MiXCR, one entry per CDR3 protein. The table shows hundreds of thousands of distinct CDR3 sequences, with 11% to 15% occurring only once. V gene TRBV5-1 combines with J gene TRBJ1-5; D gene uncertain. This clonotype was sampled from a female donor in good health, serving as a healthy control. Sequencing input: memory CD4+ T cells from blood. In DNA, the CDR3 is TGCGCCAGCAGCCACACCCCGGGGTATGATCAGCCCCAGCATTTT. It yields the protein CASSHTPGYDQPQHF.